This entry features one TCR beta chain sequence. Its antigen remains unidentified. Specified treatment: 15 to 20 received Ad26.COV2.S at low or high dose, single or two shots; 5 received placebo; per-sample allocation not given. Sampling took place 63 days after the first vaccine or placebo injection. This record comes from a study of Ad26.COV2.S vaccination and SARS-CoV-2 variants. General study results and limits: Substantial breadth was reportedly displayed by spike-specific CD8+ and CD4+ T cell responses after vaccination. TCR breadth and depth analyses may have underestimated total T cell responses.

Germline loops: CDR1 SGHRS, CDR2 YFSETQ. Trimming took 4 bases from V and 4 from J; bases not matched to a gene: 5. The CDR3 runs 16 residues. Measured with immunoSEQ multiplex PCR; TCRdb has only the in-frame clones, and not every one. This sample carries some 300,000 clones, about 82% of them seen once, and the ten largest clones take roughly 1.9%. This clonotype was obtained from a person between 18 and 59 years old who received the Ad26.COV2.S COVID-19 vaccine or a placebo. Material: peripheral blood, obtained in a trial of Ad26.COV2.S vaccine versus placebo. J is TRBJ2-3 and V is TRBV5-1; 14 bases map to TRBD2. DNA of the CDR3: TGCGCCAGCAGCCCACCGACTAGCGGGGGGGCAGATACGCAGTATTTT. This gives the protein CASSPPTSGGADTQYF.